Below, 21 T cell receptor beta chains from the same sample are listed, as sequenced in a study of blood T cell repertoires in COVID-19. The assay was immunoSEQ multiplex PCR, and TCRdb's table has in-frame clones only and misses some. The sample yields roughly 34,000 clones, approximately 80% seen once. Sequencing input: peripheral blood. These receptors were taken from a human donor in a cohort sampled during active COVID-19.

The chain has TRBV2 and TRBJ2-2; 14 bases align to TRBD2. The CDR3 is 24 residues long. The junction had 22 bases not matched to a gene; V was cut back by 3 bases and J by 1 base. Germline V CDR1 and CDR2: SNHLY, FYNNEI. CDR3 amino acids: CASSDYWGQRLAGGSLMNTGELFF. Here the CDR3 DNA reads TGTGCCAGCAGTGATTATTGGGGTCAGAGACTAGCGGGAGGGTCCTTAATGAACACCGGGGAGCTGTTTTTT. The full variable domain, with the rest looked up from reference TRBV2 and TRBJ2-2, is EPEVTQTPSHQVTQMGQEVILRCVPISNHLYFYWYRQILGQKVEFLVSFYNNEISEKSEIFDDQFSVERPDGSNFTLKIRSTKLEDSAMYFCASSDYWGQRLAGGSLMNTGELFFGEGSRLTVL.

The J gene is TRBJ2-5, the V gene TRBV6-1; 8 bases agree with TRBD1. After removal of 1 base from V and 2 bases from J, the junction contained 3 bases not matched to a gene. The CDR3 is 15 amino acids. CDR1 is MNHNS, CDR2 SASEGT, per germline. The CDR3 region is CASSEDRGTQETQYF. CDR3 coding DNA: TGTGCCAGCAGTGAAGACAGGGGGACACAAGAGACCCAGTACTTC.

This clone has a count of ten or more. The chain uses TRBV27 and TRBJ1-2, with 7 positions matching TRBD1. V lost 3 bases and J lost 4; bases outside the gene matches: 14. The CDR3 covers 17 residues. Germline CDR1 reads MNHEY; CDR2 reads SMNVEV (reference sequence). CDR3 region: CASSLATQTGLRYGYTF. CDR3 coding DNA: TGTGCCAGCAGTTTGGCAACCCAGACAGGGCTGCGCTATGGCTACACCTTC.

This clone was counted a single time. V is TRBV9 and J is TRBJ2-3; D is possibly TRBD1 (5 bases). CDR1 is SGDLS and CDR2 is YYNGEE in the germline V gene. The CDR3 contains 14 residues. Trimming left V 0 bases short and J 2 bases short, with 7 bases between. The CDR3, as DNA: TGTGCCAGCAGCGTAGCGACAGACACAGATACGCAGTATTTT. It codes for CASSVATDTDTQYF.

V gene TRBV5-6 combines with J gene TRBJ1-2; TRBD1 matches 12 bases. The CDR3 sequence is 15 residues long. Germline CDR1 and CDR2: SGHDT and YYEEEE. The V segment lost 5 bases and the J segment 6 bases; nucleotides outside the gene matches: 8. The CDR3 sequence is CASREKGQGAHGYTF. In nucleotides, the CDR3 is TGTGCCAGCAGAGAGAAGGGACAGGGGGCTCATGGCTACACCTTC. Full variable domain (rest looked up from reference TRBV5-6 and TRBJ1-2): DAGVTQSPTHLIKTRGQQVTLRCSPKSGHDTVSWYQQALGQGPQFIFQYYEEEERQRGNFPDRFSGHQFPNYSSELNVNALLLGDSALYLCASREKGQGAHGYTFGSGTRLTVV.

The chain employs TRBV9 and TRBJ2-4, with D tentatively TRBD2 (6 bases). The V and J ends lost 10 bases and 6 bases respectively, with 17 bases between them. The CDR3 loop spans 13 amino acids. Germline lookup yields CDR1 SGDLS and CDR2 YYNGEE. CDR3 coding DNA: TGTGCCCAAAATAGAGGGAGGCGAAACATTCAGTACTTC. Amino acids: CAQNRGRRNIQYF.

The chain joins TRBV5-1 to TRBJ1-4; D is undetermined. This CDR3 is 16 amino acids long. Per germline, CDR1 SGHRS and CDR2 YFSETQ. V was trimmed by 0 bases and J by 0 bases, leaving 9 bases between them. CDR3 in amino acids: CASSLGTSTTNEKLFF. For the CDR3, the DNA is TGCGCCAGCAGCTTGGGGACTTCTACAACTAATGAAAAACTGTTTTTT. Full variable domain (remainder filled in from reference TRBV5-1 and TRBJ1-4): KAGVTQTPRYLIKTRGQQVTLSCSPISGHRSVSWYQQTPGQGLQFLFEYFSETQRNKGNFPGRFSGRQFSNSRSEMNVSTLELGDSALYLCASSLGTSTTNEKLFFGSGTQLSVL.

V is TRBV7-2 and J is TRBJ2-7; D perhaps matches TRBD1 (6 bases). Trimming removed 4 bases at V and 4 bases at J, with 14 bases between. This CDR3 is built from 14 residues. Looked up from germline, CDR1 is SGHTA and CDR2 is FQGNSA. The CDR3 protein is CASSSDSRRYEQYF. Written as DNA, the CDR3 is TGTGCCAGCAGCTCGGACAGTCGAAGGTACGAGCAGTACTTC.

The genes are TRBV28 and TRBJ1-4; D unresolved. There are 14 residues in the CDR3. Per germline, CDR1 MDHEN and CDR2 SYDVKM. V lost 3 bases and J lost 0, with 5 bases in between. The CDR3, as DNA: TGTGCCAGCAGTTTCAGTGCAACTAATGAAAAACTGTTTTTT. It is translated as CASSFSATNEKLFF.

The CDR3 region has the DNA TGTGCCAGCAGCGTTGGGGAGGGGCTCAATTCACCCCTCCACTTT. It is translated as CASSVGEGLNSPLHF. The J gene is TRBJ1-6, the V gene TRBV9; D possibly corresponds to TRBD1 (5 bases). The CDR3 contains 15 residues. CDR1 SGDLS and CDR2 YYNGEE come from the germline V gene. V was shortened by 2 bases and J by 7 bases, with 13 bases between the two germline ends.

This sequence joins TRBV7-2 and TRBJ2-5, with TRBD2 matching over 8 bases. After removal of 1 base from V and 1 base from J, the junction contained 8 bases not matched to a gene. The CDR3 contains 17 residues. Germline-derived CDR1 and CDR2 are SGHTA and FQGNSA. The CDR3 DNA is TGTGCCAGCAGCTTAGGGTCAACGGGGGGGCTCCAAGAGACCCAGTACTTC. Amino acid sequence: CASSLGSTGGLQETQYF. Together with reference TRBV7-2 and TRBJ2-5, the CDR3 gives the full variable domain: GAGVSQSPSNKVTEKGKDVELRCDPISGHTALYWYRQSLGQGLEFLIYFQGNSAPDKSGLPSDRFSAERTGGSVSTLTIQRTQQEDSAVYLCASSLGSTGGLQETQYFGPGTRLLVL.

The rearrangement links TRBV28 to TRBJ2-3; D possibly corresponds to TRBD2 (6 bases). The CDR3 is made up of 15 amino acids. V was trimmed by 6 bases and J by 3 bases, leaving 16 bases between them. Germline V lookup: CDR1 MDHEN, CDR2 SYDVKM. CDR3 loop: CASSTRGFITDTQYF. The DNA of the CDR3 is TGTGCCAGCAGCACCCGGGGGTTTATAACAGATACGCAGTATTTT.

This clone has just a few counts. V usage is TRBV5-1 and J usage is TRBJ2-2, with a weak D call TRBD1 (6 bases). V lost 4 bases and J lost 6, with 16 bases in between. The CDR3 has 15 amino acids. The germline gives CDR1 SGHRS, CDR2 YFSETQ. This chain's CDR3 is CASSETTGTAGELFF. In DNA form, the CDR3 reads TGCGCCAGCAGCGAAACTACAGGGACGGCCGGGGAGCTGTTTTTT.

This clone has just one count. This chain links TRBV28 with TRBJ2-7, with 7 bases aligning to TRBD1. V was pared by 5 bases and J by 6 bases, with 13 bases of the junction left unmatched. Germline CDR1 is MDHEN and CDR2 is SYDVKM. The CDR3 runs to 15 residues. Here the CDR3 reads CASSPLRQGFGEQYF. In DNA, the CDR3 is TGTGCCAGCAGTCCACTGAGACAGGGATTTGGCGAGCAGTACTTC.

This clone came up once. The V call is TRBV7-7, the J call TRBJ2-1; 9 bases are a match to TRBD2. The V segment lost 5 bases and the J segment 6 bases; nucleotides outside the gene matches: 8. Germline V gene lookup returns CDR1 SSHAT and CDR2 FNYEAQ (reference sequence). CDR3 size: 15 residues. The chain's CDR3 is CASSAAAGGPNEQFF. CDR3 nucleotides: TGTGCCAGCAGCGCAGCCGCGGGGGGGCCCAATGAGCAGTTCTTC.

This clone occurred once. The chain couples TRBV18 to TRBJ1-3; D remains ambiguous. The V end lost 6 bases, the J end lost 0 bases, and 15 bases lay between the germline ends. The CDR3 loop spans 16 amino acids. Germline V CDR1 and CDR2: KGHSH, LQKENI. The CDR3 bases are TGTGCCAGCTCGGTTTCCGCGGGGAGCTCTGGAAACACCATATATTTT. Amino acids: CASSVSAGSSGNTIYF.

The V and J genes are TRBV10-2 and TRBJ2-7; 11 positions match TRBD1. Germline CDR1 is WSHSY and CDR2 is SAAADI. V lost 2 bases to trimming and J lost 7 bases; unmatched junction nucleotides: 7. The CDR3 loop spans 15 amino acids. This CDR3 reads CASSEPGQGAGEQYF. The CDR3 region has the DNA TGCGCCAGCAGTGAGCCCGGACAGGGGGCAGGTGAGCAGTACTTC.

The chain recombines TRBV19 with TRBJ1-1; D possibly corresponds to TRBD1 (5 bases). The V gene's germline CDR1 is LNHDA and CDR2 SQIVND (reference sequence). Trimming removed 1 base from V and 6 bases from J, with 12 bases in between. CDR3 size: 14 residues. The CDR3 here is CASSIGGTGAEAFF. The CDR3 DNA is TGTGCCAGTAGTATAGGAGGGACGGGGGCTGAAGCTTTCTTT.

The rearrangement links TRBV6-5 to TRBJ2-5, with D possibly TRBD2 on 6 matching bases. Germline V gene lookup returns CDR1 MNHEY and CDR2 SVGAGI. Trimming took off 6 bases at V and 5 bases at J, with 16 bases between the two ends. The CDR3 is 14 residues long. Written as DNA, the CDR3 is TGTGCCAGCAGGACGACAGCGAGCGGGGAGACCCAGTACTTC. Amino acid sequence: CASRTTASGETQYF.

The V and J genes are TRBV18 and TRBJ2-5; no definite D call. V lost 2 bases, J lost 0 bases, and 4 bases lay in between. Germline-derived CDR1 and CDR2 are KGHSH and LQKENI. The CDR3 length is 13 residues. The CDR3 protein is CASSPGYQETQYF. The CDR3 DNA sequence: TGTGCCAGCTCACCAGGCTACCAAGAGACCCAGTACTTC.

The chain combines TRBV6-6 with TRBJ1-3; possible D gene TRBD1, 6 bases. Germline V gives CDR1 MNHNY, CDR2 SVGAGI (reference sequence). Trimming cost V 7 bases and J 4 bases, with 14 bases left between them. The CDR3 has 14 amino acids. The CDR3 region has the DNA TGTGCCAGCACCCTCGGGGGGGCGGGAAACACCATATATTTT. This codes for CASTLGGAGNTIYF.